The 29 T cell receptor beta chains below come from one sample, sequenced in a study of cytomegalovirus exposure and HLA in healthy donors. Use of 60 Vbeta and 13 Jbeta primers characterized the PCR. The protocol was immunoSEQ multiplex PCR, while the TCRdb copy is restricted to in-frame clones and leaves out a portion. The sample records about 180,000 clones, around 80% being singletons. Specimen: PBMCs. These receptors originate from a woman in her 30s in good health and CMV-seropositive.

V is TRBV7-7 and J is TRBJ2-2; perhaps TRBD1 as D (6 bases). V dropped 5 bases and J dropped 5 bases, with 15 bases sitting between them. The CDR3 covers 15 residues. Germline CDR1 and CDR2: SSHAT and FNYEAQ (reference sequence). The CDR3 sequence is CASSRGSGATGELFF. The DNA of the CDR3 is TGTGCCAGCAGCAGAGGATCAGGGGCTACCGGGGAGCTGTTTTTT.

The chain recombines TRBV7-2 with TRBJ1-2; 7 nucleotides align to TRBD1. This CDR3 has 13 residues. In germline, CDR1 is SGHTA, CDR2 FQGNSA. The J segment lost 8 bases and the V segment lost 5 bases, leaving 8 bases of the junction unmatched. The CDR3 DNA follows: TGTGCCAGCAGCCCAACAGGGGTTGAGGGCTACACCTTC. Encoded protein: CASSPTGVEGYTF. Together with reference TRBV7-2 and TRBJ1-2, the CDR3 gives the full variable domain: GAGVSQSPSNKVTEKGKDVELRCDPISGHTALYWYRQSLGQGLEFLIYFQGNSAPDKSGLPSDRFSAERTGGSVSTLTIQRTQQEDSAVYLCASSPTGVEGYTFGSGTRLTVV.

The rearrangement uses TRBV19 and TRBJ1-1; perhaps TRBD1 as D (5 bases). The germline V and J ends were trimmed by 7 bases and 0 bases, with 12 bases remaining between them. CDR1 is LNHDA, CDR2 SQIVND, per germline (reference sequence). This CDR3 is built from 14 residues. In DNA, the CDR3 is TGTGCCAGTAAATCTCCGGGGGTGAACACTGAAGCTTTCTTT. This translates into CASKSPGVNTEAFF.

The chain uses TRBV19 and TRBJ2-7; possible D gene TRBD2, 6 bases. The CDR3 totals 15 residues. From germline, CDR1 is LNHDA and CDR2 SQIVND (reference sequence). Deletions cut 3 bases from V and 0 bases from J, with 12 bases between. The chain's CDR3 is CASSISGGGSYEQYF. For the CDR3, the DNA is TGTGCCAGTAGTATTTCCGGGGGAGGCTCCTACGAGCAGTACTTC.

The chain employs TRBV11-3 and TRBJ1-3, with D possibly TRBD1 on 5 matching bases. The CDR3 contains 17 residues. V lost 2 bases to trimming and J lost 0 bases, with 14 bases between them. Germline values: CDR1 SGHNT, CDR2 YENEEA. CDR3 DNA: TGTGCCAGCAGCTTAAAACTAACAGGAAACTCTGGAAACACCATATATTTT. It specifies CASSLKLTGNSGNTIYF.

V usage is TRBV7-6 and J usage is TRBJ1-2; no reliable D call. CDR1 and CDR2 from the germline V gene are SGHVS and FNYEAQ. V dropped 5 bases and J dropped 10 bases, with 17 bases sitting between them. CDR3 length: 13 residues. The CDR3 spells CASSQTVGVDYTF. The DNA for the CDR3 is TGTGCCAGCAGCCAGACCGTCGGAGTTGACTACACCTTC.

This clone was picked up a small number of times. The chain recombines TRBV6-5 with TRBJ1-1; D unresolved. Trimming took 2 bases from V and 1 from J, leaving 11 bases between them. Germline V CDR1 and CDR2: MNHEY, SVGAGI. This CDR3 is built from 15 residues. The CDR3 DNA reads TGTGCCAGCAGTTACAGGTTGTCGGGGAACACTGAAGCTTTCTTT. Protein: CASSYRLSGNTEAFF.

J is TRBJ1-3 and V is TRBV6-5; D is unclear. This CDR3 is 12 amino acids long. Germline loops: CDR1 MNHEY, CDR2 SVGAGI. The germline V and J ends were trimmed by 10 bases and 2 bases, with 9 bases remaining between them. The CDR3 nucleotides read TGTGCCACCCAGGATACTGGAAACACCATATATTTT. Translation gives CATQDTGNTIYF.

This clone was picked up a small number of times. CDR3 in amino acids: CASTGNTEAFF. The CDR3 bases are TGTGCCAGTACAGGGAACACTGAAGCTTTCTTT. The chain carries TRBV10-3 and TRBJ1-1; a weak D match, TRBD1 (5 bases). V lost 10 bases, J lost 1 base, and 7 bases lay in between. In germline, CDR1 is ENHRY, CDR2 SYGVKD. This CDR3 has 11 residues.

The chain recombines TRBV7-2 with TRBJ2-1; 9 nucleotides align to TRBD2. Germline V gene sequence: CDR1 SGHTA, CDR2 FQGNSA. The V gene end was trimmed by 0 bases and the J gene end by 8 bases; junction bases not matched to a gene: 11. CDR3 length: 17 residues. The CDR3 spells CASSLAGSGASGDEQFF. The CDR3 bases are TGTGCCAGCAGCTTAGCGGGATCCGGGGCTAGCGGGGATGAGCAGTTCTTC.

This chain connects TRBV21-1 to TRBJ2-7; the table names TRBD2, a call not compared with the DNA. TRBV21-1 is marked as a pseudogene. The CDR3 loop spans 13 amino acids. Written as DNA, the CDR3 is TGTGCCAGCAGCAAAGACGGGGGGTACGAGCAGTACTTC. Its translation is CASSKDGGYEQYF.

This rearrangement joins TRBV10-2 to TRBJ1-3; 12 nucleotides align to TRBD1. Germline values: CDR1 WSHSY, CDR2 SAAADI. V lost 6 bases and J lost 4; bases outside the gene matches: 4. The CDR3 is made up of 15 amino acids. The CDR3 region is CASSPGQGAGNTIYF. CDR3 nucleotides: TGCGCCAGCAGCCCGGGACAGGGGGCGGGAAACACCATATATTTT.

The chain carries TRBV6-5 and TRBJ1-1; D possibly corresponds to TRBD1 (6 bases). CDR3 size: 14 residues. CDR1 is MNHEY and CDR2 is SVGAGI in the germline V gene. Trimming pared 6 bases from V and 1 base from J, leaving 12 bases between. CDR3 amino acids: CASRSGTPNTEAFF. In DNA form, the CDR3 reads TGTGCCAGCAGATCCGGGACACCGAACACTGAAGCTTTCTTT.

This clone was detected a few times. The chain carries TRBV7-8 and TRBJ1-6, with TRBD1 matching over 8 bases. The V gene's germline CDR1 is SGHVS and CDR2 FQNEAQ. J gave up 7 bases and V 1 base, and 6 bases lay outside the gene matches. The CDR3 is 16 residues long. The CDR3 nucleotides read TGTGCCAGCAGCTTAGGGTACAGGGGGAGCAATTCACCCCTCCACTTT. Residues: CASSLGYRGSNSPLHF.

This clone was recorded once. The chain couples TRBV27 to TRBJ1-4; D gene unclear. Per germline, CDR1 MNHEY and CDR2 SMNVEV (reference sequence). Trimming took 4 bases from V and 0 from J, leaving 9 bases between them. The length of the CDR3 is 15 residues. CDR3 residues: CASSSRGATNEKLFF. The CDR3 nucleotides read TGTGCCAGCAGTTCTCGTGGAGCAACTAATGAAAAACTGTTTTTT.

The gene calls are TRBV5-1 and TRBJ2-7; 7 positions match TRBD1. CDR3 length equals 18 residues. Germline CDR1 reads SGHRS; CDR2 reads YFSETQ. After removal of 0 bases from V and 2 bases from J, the junction contained 14 bases not matched to a gene. CDR3 DNA sequence: TGCGCCAGCAGCTTGGGGACAGGACTTCAAGGGGACACCTACGAGCAGTACTTC. It encodes CASSLGTGLQGDTYEQYF.

This clone was detected a few times. V and J are TRBV18 and TRBJ2-1; TRBD1 aligns across 8 bases. CDR1 KGHSH and CDR2 LQKENI come from the germline V gene. The V gene end was trimmed by 0 bases and the J gene end by 9 bases; junction bases not matched to a gene: 7. The CDR3 has 15 residues. CDR3 DNA: TGTGCCAGCTCACCACCCGGACAGGGTTACGCTGAGCAGTTCTTC. The encoded protein is CASSPPGQGYAEQFF. The whole variable domain, remainder taken from reference TRBV18 and TRBJ2-1, is NAGVMQNPRHLVRRRGQEARLRCSPMKGHSHVYWYRQLPEEGLKFMVYLQKENIIDESGMPKERFSAEFPKEGPSILRIQQVVRGDSAAYFCASSPPGQGYAEQFFGPGTRLTVL.

The chain joins TRBV28 to TRBJ2-2; D perhaps matches TRBD2 (6 bases). Trimming removed 1 base at V and 7 bases at J, with 7 bases between. Germline CDR1 reads MDHEN; CDR2 reads SYDVKM. This CDR3 has 13 amino acids. CDR3 loop: CASSLLGGGELFF. Here the CDR3 DNA reads TGTGCCAGCAGTTTATTGGGGGGCGGGGAGCTGTTTTTT.

The rearrangement joins TRBV19 to TRBJ1-5, with D perhaps matching TRBD1 (5 bases). There are 16 residues in the CDR3. Germline-derived CDR1 and CDR2 are LNHDA and SQIVND (reference sequence). The germline V and J ends were trimmed by 6 bases and 3 bases, with 18 bases remaining between them. The DNA of the CDR3 is TGTGCCAGTAGAGATAACAGGCCAGGGAACAATCAGCCCCAGCATTTT. Amino acid sequence: CASRDNRPGNNQPQHF.

This clone was picked up a small number of times. The chain couples TRBV5-3 to TRBJ2-2; D might be TRBD2 (6 bases). TRBV5-3 belongs to the ORF category, with a function that is uncertain. V was cut by 4 bases and J by 2 bases, with 9 bases left in between. The CDR3 runs to 14 residues. The CDR3 region has the DNA TGTGCCAGAAGCCGGGACTCCAACACCGGGGAGCTGTTTTTT. This codes for CARSRDSNTGELFF.

The V gene is TRBV7-8, the J gene TRBJ2-3, with D possibly TRBD2 on 6 matching bases. The length of the CDR3 is 15 residues. V was clipped by 0 bases and J by 2 bases, with 9 bases between them. CDR1 is SGHVS and CDR2 is FQNEAQ in the germline V gene. The CDR3: CASSLAGGATDTQYF. The DNA of the CDR3 is TGTGCCAGCAGCTTAGCAGGCGGGGCCACAGATACGCAGTATTTT.

This sequence joins TRBV5-1 and TRBJ2-7, with 9 bases aligning to TRBD2. CDR1 and CDR2 (germline): SGHRS, YFSETQ. The CDR3 loop spans 14 amino acids. The trim removed 4 bases at V and 2 bases at J, leaving 4 bases unmatched. For the CDR3, the DNA is TGCGCCAGCAGCCCGACTAGCGGACCCTACGAGCAGTACTTC. Encoded protein: CASSPTSGPYEQYF.

J is TRBJ2-7 and V is TRBV28; 12 positions agree with TRBD1. Trimming cost V 3 bases and J 0 bases; bases outside gene matches: 9. Germline CDR1 MDHEN, CDR2 SYDVKM. CDR3 length: 18 residues. Here the CDR3 DNA reads TGTGCCAGCAGTTTTTTCCTTAAGGGACAGGGGGCCTCCTACGAGCAGTACTTC. This sequence encodes CASSFFLKGQGASYEQYF.

The chain combines TRBV28 with TRBJ2-1; 7 bases are shared with TRBD1. Trimming took 5 bases from V and 2 from J; bases not matched to a gene: 6. The CDR3 has 15 residues. CDR1 and CDR2 from the germline V gene are MDHEN and SYDVKM. CDR3 sequence reads: CASSPRTGTYNEQFF. In nucleotides, the CDR3 is TGTGCCAGCAGTCCGAGGACAGGTACCTACAATGAGCAGTTCTTC.

The chain is built from TRBV7-6 and TRBJ2-7; 9 bases are shared with TRBD1. Unmatched junction bases numbered 5, after V lost 5 bases and J lost 3 bases. The length of the CDR3 is 14 residues. Germline V gene sequence: CDR1 SGHVS, CDR2 FNYEAQ. CDR3 DNA sequence: TGTGCCAGCAGCCTCGGGACAGGGAACTACGAGCAGTACTTC. It is translated as CASSLGTGNYEQYF. The full variable domain, its missing parts supplied by reference TRBV7-6 and TRBJ2-7, is GAGVSQSPRYKVTKRGQDVALRCDPISGHVSLYWYRQALGQGPEFLTYFNYEAQQDKSGLPNDRFSAERPEGSISTLTIQRTEQRDSAMYRCASSLGTGNYEQYFGPGTRLTVT.

The table lists this clone with a count of one. The chain uses TRBV9 and TRBJ1-2; D is possibly TRBD1 (6 bases). Germline values: CDR1 SGDLS, CDR2 YYNGEE. There are 14 residues in the CDR3. V lost 2 bases and J 7 bases, leaving 15 bases between the germline ends. CDR3 bases: TGTGCCAGCAGCGTTATAGGGGGATCGCGTGGCTACACCTTC. The encoded protein is CASSVIGGSRGYTF.

The chain is built from TRBV5-5 and TRBJ2-5; TRBD2 agrees at 7 bases. Germline V gene data show CDR1 as SGHKS and CDR2 as YYEKEE (reference sequence). CDR3 length: 14 amino acids. The junction had 8 bases not matched to a gene; V was cut back by 7 bases and J by 2 bases. CDR3 protein: CASGGGLLQETQYF. The CDR3 region has the DNA TGTGCCAGCGGGGGGGGACTACTTCAAGAGACCCAGTACTTC.

The V gene is TRBV10-3, the J gene TRBJ2-3; TRBD1 matches at 8 bases. This CDR3 is 13 amino acids long. The trim removed 7 bases at V and 5 bases at J, leaving 5 bases unmatched. The germline V gene encodes CDR1 ENHRY and CDR2 SYGVKD. CDR3: CAITGGGGDTQYF. The CDR3 nucleotides read TGTGCCATCACAGGGGGCGGAGGAGATACGCAGTATTTT.

The V gene is TRBV6-5, the J gene TRBJ1-2, with 11 bases matching TRBD1. The CDR3 covers 15 residues. The V gene end was trimmed by 4 bases and the J gene end by 4 bases; junction bases not matched to a gene: 5. Germline CDR1 MNHEY, CDR2 SVGAGI. The DNA of the CDR3 is TGTGCCAGCAGTTTATGGACAGGGGGCGCCTATGGCTACACCTTC. This gives the protein CASSLWTGGAYGYTF.